This T cell receptor (beta chain) was profiled in a study of shared clonotypes between healthy human individuals. Study-wide results and limits: The authors expected sequencing depth to affect clonotype sharing among donors. Researchers sampled blood only, noting tissue repertoires likely differ.

Clones were sequenced by immunoSEQ multiplex PCR, and TCRdb holds only the in-frame ones, with some missing. Of 2 million to 3 million clones listed, 90% to 95% were seen once; the top ten hold roughly 0.39%. Germline-derived CDR1 and CDR2 are MNHNS and SASEGT. The junction had 4 bases not matched to a gene; V was cut back by 5 bases and J by 2 bases. There are 15 residues in the CDR3. A note on this clone: As yet, its antigen is unknown.

Source material: naive CD4+ T cells from PBMCs. Subset reported: CD45RA+ positively selected. The origin of this receptor is a man younger than 35 in good health. Some clones in this sample may be carry-over from other donors' samples. The chain joins TRBV6-1 to TRBJ2-5; TRBD2 aligns across 11 bases. As DNA, the CDR3 is TGTGCCAGCAGTATCGGGACTAGCGGTCAAGAGACCCAGTACTTC. It specifies CASSIGTSGQETQYF.